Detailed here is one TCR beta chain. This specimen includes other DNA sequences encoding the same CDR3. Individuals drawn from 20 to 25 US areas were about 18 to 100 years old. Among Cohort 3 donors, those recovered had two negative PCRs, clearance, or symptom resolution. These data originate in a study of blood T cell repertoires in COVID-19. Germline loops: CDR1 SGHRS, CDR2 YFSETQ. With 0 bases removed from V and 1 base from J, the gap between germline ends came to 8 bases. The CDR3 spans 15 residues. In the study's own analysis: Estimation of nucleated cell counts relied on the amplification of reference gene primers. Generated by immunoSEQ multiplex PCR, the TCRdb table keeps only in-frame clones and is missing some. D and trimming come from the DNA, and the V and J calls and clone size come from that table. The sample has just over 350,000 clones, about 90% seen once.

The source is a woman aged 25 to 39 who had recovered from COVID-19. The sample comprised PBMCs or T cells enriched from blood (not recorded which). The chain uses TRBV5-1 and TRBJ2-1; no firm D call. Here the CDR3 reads CASSLAAASYNEQFF. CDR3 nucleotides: TGCGCCAGCAGCTTGGCCGCGGCTTCCTACAATGAGCAGTTCTTC.